This TCR beta chain is drawn from a study of CD8+ T cells in alopecia areata. Turning to the study itself: Tofacitinib was taken orally by treated patients, and the dose was 5 to 10 mg twice daily.

Study outcomes and limitations: Tofacitinib significantly lowered scalp clonality and expanded CD8+ clones among the top 100.

The CDR3 is made up of 14 amino acids. CDR1 SEHNR and CDR2 FQNEAQ come from the germline V gene (reference sequence). V dropped 2 bases and J dropped 4 bases, with 11 bases sitting between them. The treatment is: oral pan-JAK inhibitor, 5-10 mg twice daily. It was from PBMCs that CD4+ and CD8+ T cells were sorted. Investigators isolated RNA and reverse transcribed it into cDNA to act as the sequencing template. The assay was immunoSEQ multiplex PCR, and TCRdb's table has in-frame clones only and misses some. The repertoire holds around 200,000 clones, roughly three fifths seen once, with roughly 0.71% in the top ten. A word on this clone: Its antigen is undetermined.

V gene TRBV7-9 combines with J gene TRBJ2-5; D perhaps matches TRBD2 (5 bases). The TCR was taken from a human donor with alopecia areata. The sequences come from CD4+ T cells sorted from blood, collected at week 4, from a patient treated with tofacitinib. In DNA, the CDR3 is TGTGCCAGCAGCTTAATCGGGAAAGGAGAGACCCAGTACTTC. Protein sequence: CASSLIGKGETQYF.